This TCR beta chain was observed in a study of T-cell memory formation after mild COVID-19. Across the whole study: Largely donor-specific TCR clusters were found.

With respect to this clonotype: What it binds is unknown.

UMIs and sample barcodes were carried by the TCR alpha and TCR beta cDNA libraries that 5'RACE produced using constant-segment primers. MiXCR, applied by TCRdb to the 5' RACE reads, yields one record per CDR3 protein. The profile shows roughly 110,000 distinct CDR3 sequences, approximately 21% of them singletons. Trimming at V came to 3 bases and at J to 5 bases, leaving 13 bases not matched to a gene. Germline V lookup: CDR1 SGHRS, CDR2 YFSETQ. CDR3 length equals 16 residues. Study-level results: While clones contracting from day 15 to 85 were balanced between CD4 and CD8, later expanders leaned CD4+. CD4+ contracting clones were mainly CM and EM; CD8+ ones, EMRA.

The sequence derives from a man in his late teens or twenties who had mild COVID-19 (a few samples of this study predate the infection). Cell type and time point are not known. This chain connects TRBV5-1 to TRBJ2-5; 7 bases are a match to TRBD1. The sequencing input was PBMCs or a T cell subset sorted from them (not recorded which). This chain's CDR3 is CASSYFRQGAWETQYF. In DNA, the CDR3 is TGCGCCAGCAGCTACTTTCGACAGGGAGCGTGGGAGACCCAGTACTTC.